The rows below give T cell receptor beta chains drawn from one sample of a study of graft-versus-host responses after intestinal transplantation. Repertoires were generated with immunoSEQ multiplex PCR, while TCRdb's copy carries only in-frame clones and drops some. The sample shows more than 80,000 clones, 85% to 90% of them seen only once. Their antigens remain unidentified. This specimen was unstimulated CD4+ T cells sorted from spleen or lymph node cells, taken before intestinal transplant. Receptors were obtained from a human donor who received an intestinal transplant. The CDR3 runs from the conserved cysteine through the conserved F or W. D genes are given only for firm matches. Clone size is given for some rows only: seen once, a few or many times, or a class if the clone is expanded.

cdr3_nt: TGTGCCAGCAGTGAAGCGTTCGGAGGGGTAGGGACTGAAGCTTTCTTT
cdr3_aa: CASSEAFGGVGTEAFF
j_call: TRBJ1-1
v_call: TRBV2
clone_size: -
d_call: -

cdr3_nt: TGTGCCAGCAGCCGCTCCGGGGTCTACGAGCAGTACTTC
cdr3_aa: CASSRSGVYEQYF
j_call: TRBJ2-7
v_call: TRBV11-2
clone_size: -
d_call: -

cdr3_nt: TGTGCCAGCAGTGACCGTGGCTATCAGCCCCAGCATTTT
cdr3_aa: CASSDRGYQPQHF
j_call: TRBJ1-5
v_call: TRBV2
clone_size: few
d_call: -

cdr3_nt: TGTGCCAGCAGTTTAGCGTTTAGCAATCAGCCCCAGCATTTT
cdr3_aa: CASSLAFSNQPQHF
j_call: TRBJ1-5
v_call: TRBV28
clone_size: -
d_call: -

cdr3_nt: TGCGCCAGCAGCTTTTTGACAGCATACGAGCAGTACTTC
cdr3_aa: CASSFLTAYEQYF
j_call: TRBJ2-7
v_call: TRBV5-1
clone_size: -
d_call: -

cdr3_nt: TGTGCCAGCAGTATACGCCGGACTAGCGGGGCCTTCTCCTACGAGCAGTACTTC
cdr3_aa: CASSIRRTSGAFSYEQYF
j_call: TRBJ2-7
v_call: TRBV27
clone_size: -
d_call: TRBD2

cdr3_nt: TGTGCCAGCAGCACCCAAGGACAGTATGGCTACACCTTC
cdr3_aa: CASSTQGQYGYTF
j_call: TRBJ1-2
v_call: TRBV9
clone_size: -
d_call: -

cdr3_nt: TGCGCCAGCAGCCAAGTAAGGTCCACGGGACAGGGGAGCAATCAGCCCCAGCATTTT
cdr3_aa: CASSQVRSTGQGSNQPQHF
j_call: TRBJ1-5
v_call: TRBV4-1
clone_size: -
d_call: TRBD1

cdr3_nt: TGCAGCGCAGGGACAGGGAACTCTTGGACTGAAGCTTTCTTT
cdr3_aa: CSAGTGNSWTEAFF
j_call: TRBJ1-1
v_call: TRBV29-1
clone_size: -
d_call: TRBD1

cdr3_nt: TGTGCCAGCAGCTTAGACGGGACTAGTGATAATGAGCAGTTCTTC
cdr3_aa: CASSLDGTSDNEQFF
j_call: TRBJ2-1
v_call: TRBV7-2
clone_size: -
d_call: TRBD2

cdr3_nt: TGTGCCAGCAGGCGAGTGGGGGGGGCCTGGGAGACCCAGTACTTC
cdr3_aa: CASRRVGGAWETQYF
j_call: TRBJ2-5
v_call: TRBV2
clone_size: -
d_call: -

cdr3_nt: TGTGCCAGCAGTTCACCCAGGAACTACGAGCAGTACTTC
cdr3_aa: CASSSPRNYEQYF
j_call: TRBJ2-7
v_call: TRBV5-4
clone_size: -
d_call: -